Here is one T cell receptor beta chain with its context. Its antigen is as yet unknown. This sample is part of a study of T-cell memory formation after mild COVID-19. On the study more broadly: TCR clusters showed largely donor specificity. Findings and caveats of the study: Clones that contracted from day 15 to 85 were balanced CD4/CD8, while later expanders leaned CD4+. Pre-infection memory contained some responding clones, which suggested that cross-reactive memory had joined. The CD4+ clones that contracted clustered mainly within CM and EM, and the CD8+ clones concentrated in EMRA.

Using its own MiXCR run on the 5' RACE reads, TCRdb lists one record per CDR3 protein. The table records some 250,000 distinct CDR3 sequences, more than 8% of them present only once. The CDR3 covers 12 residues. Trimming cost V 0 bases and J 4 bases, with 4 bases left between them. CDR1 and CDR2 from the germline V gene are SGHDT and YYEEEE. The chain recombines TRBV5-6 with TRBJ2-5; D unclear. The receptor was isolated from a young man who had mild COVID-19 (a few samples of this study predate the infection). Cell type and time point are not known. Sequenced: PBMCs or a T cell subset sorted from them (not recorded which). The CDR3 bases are TGTGCCAGCAGCTTGGTAACAGAGACCCAGTACTTC. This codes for CASSLVTETQYF.